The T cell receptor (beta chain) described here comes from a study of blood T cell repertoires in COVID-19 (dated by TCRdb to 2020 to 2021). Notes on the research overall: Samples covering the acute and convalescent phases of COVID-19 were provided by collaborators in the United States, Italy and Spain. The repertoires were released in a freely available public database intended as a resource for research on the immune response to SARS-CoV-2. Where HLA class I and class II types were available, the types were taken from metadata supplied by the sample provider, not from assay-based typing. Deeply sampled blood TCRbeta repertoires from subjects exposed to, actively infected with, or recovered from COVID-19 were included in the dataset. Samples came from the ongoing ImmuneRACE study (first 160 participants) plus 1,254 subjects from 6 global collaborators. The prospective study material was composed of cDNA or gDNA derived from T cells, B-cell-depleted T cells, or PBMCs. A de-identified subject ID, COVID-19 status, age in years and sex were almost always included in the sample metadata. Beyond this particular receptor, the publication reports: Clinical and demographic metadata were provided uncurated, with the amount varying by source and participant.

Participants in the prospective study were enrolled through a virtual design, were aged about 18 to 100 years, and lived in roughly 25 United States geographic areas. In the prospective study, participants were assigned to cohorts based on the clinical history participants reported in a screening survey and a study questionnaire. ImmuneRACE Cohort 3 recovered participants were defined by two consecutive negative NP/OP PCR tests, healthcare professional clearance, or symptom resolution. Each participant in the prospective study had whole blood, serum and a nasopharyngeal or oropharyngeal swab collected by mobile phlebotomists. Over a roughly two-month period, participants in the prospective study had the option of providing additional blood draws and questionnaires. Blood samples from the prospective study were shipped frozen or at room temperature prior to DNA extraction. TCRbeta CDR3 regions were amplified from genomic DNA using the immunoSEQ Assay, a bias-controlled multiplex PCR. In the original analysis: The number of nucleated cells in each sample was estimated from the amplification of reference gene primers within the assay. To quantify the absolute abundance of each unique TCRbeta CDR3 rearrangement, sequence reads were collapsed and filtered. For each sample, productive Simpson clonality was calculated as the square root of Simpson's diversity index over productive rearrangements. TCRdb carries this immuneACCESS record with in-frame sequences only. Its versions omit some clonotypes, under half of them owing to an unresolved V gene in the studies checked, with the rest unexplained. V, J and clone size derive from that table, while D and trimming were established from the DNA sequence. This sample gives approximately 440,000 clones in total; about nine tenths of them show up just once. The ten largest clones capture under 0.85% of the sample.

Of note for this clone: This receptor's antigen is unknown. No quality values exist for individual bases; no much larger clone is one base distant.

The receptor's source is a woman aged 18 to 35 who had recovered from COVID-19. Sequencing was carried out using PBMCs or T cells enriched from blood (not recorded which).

The DNA sequence reads TGTGCCAGCAGCTTGGCAGGGGGCTACACCTTC. Its amino acids are CASSLAGGYTF. Rearrangement joined TRBV5-6 to TRBJ1-2; 5 matching bases give a weak D call of TRBD1. The germline V gene provides CDR1 SGHDT and CDR2 YYEEEE. The CDR3 numbers 11 residues from cysteine through phenylalanine. Only the CDR3 part of the read is kept: 33 bases, read in frame from the first base. Cut back by 0 bases and 8 bases, the V and J ends lie 5 bases apart.